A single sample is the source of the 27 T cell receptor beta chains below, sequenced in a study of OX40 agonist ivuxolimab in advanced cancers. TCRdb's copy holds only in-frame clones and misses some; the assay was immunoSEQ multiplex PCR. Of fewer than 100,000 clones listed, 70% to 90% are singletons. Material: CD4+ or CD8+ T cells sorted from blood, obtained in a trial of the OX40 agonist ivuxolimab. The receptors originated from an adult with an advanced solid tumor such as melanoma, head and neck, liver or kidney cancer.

CDR3: CASSQGGMETQYF. The CDR3 region has the DNA TGCGCCAGCAGCCAAGGGGGCATGGAGACCCAGTACTTC. The chain employs TRBV5-1 and TRBJ2-5; 7 positions match TRBD1. The J segment lost 5 bases and the V segment lost 4 bases, leaving 5 bases of the junction unmatched. The CDR3 extends over 13 amino acids. Germline V gene data show CDR1 as SGHRS and CDR2 as YFSETQ.

The CDR3 DNA reads as TGTGCCAGCAGCTTATGGGGTGGTGAGCAGTTCTTC. It translates to CASSLWGGEQFF. The rearrangement links TRBV11-2 to TRBJ2-1, with D unclear. The CDR3 is 12 amino acids. Germline V lookup: CDR1 SGHAT, CDR2 FQNNGV. Deletions cut 2 bases from V and 9 bases from J, with 8 bases between.

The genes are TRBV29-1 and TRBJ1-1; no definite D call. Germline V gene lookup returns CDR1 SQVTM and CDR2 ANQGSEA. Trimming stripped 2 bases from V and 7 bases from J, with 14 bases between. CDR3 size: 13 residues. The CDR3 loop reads CSVEPHPNVEAFF. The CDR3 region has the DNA TGCAGCGTTGAACCCCACCCCAATGTTGAAGCTTTCTTT.

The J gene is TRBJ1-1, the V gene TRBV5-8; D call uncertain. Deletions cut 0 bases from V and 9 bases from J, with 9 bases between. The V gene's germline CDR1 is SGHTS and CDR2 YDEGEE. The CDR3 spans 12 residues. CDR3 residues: CASSLAEGKAFF. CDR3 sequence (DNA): TGTGCCAGCAGCTTGGCGGAGGGTAAAGCTTTCTTT. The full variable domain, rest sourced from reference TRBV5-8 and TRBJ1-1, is EAGVTQSPTHLIKTRGQQATLRCSPISGHTSVYWYQQALGLGLQFLLWYDEGEERNRGNFPPRFSGRQFPNYSSELNVNALELEDSALYLCASSLAEGKAFFGQGTRLTVV.

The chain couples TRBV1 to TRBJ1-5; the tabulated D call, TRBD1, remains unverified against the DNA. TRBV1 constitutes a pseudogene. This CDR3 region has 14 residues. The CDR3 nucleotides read TGCACCAGCAGCCGAGGACAGGACAATCAGCCCCAGCATTTT. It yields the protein CTSSRGQDNQPQHF.

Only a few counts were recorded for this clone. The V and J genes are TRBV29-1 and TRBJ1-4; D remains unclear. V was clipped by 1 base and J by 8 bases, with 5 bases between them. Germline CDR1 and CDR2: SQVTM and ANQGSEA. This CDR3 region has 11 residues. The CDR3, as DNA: TGCAGCGTTGAAGTGAAGGAAAAACTGTTTTTT. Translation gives CSVEVKEKLFF.

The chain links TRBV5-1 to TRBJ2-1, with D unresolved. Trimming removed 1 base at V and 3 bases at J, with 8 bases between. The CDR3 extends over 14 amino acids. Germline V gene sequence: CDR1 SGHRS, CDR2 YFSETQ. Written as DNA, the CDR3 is TGCGCCAGCAGCTTGTTGTCGGGCTACAATGAGCAGTTCTTC. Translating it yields CASSLLSGYNEQFF.

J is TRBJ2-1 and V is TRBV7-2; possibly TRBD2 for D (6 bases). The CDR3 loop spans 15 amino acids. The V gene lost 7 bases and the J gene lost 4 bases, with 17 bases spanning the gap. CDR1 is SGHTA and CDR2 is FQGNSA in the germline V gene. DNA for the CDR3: TGTGCCAGCACCGTCCGGGACCTAGCGTACAATGAGCAGTTCTTC. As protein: CASTVRDLAYNEQFF.

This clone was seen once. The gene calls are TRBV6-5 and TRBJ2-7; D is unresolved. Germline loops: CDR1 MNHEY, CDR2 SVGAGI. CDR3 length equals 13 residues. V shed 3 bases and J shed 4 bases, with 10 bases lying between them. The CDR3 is CASSYRTAYEQYF. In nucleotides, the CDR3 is TGTGCCAGCAGTTATAGAACAGCGTACGAGCAGTACTTC.

DNA for the CDR3: TGCGCCAGCAGCCAAGGAGGATCAACGCGGAACACAGATACGCAGTATTTT. Amino acids: CASSQGGSTRNTDTQYF. The chain links TRBV4-3 to TRBJ2-3; no clear D gene. V was cut by 1 base and J by 2 bases, with 16 bases left in between. CDR3 length equals 17 residues. Germline V lookup: CDR1 LGHNA, CDR2 YSLEER.

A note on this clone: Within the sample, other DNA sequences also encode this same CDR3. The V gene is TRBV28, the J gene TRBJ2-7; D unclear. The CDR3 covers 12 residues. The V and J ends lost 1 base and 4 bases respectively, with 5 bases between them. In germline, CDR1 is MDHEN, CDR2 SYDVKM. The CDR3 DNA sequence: TGTGCCAGCAGTTTATCTAAGTACGAGCAGTACTTC. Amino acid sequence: CASSLSKYEQYF.

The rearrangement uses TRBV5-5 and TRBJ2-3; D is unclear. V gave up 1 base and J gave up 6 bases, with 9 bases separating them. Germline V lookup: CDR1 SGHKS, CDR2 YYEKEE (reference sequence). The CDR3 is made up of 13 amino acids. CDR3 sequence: CASSLLVRDTQYF. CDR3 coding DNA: TGTGCCAGCAGCTTGTTAGTTCGCGATACGCAGTATTTT.

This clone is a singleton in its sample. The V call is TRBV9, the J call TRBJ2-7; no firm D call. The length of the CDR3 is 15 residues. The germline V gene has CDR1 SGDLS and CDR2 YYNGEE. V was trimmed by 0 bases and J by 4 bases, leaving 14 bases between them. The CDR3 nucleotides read TGTGCCAGCAGCGTAGCCCCTACGACCGATTACGAGCAGTACTTC. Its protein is CASSVAPTTDYEQYF.

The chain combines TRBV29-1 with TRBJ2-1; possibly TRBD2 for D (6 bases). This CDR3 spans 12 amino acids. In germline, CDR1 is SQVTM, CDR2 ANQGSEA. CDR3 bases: TGCACCGGCTTTGGGGGGAGCAATGAGCAGTTCTTC. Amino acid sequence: CTGFGGSNEQFF.

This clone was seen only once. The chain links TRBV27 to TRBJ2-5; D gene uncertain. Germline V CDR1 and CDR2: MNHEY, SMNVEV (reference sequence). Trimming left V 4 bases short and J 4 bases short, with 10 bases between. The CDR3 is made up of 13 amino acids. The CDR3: CASSWRFAETQYF. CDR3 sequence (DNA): TGTGCCAGCAGTTGGCGGTTCGCAGAGACCCAGTACTTC.

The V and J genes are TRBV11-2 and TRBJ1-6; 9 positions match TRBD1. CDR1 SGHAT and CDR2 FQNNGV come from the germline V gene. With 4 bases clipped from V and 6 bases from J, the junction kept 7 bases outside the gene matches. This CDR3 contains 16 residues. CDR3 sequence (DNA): TGTGCCAGCAGCTGGTCCGGGACAGGGAGTAATTCACCCCTCCACTTT. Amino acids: CASSWSGTGSNSPLHF.

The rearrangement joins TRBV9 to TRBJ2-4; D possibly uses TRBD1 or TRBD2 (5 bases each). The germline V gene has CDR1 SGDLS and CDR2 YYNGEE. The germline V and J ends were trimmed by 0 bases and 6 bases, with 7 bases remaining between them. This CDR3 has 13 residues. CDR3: CASSVGDLNIQYF. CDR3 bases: TGTGCCAGCAGCGTAGGGGACCTAAACATTCAGTACTTC.

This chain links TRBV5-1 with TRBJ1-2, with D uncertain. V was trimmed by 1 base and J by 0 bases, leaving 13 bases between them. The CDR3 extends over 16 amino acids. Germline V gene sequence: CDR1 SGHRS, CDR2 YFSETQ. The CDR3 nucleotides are TGCGCCAGCAGCTTGACGGCAGGCGAAGCTAACTATGGCTACACCTTC. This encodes CASSLTAGEANYGYTF.

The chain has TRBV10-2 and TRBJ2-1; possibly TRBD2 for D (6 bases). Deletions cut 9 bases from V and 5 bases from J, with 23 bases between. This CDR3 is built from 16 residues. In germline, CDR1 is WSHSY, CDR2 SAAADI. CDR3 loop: CARAAGRQSSHNEQFF. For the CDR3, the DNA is TGCGCCAGAGCTGCCGGGAGACAGTCTAGTCACAATGAGCAGTTCTTC.

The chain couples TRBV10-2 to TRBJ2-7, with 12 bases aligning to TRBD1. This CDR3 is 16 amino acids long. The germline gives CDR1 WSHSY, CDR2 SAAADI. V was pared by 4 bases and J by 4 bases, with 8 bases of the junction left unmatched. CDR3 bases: TGCGCCAGCAGTGGCCTCGGGGGACAGGGGGCTTACGAGCAGTACTTC. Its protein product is CASSGLGGQGAYEQYF.

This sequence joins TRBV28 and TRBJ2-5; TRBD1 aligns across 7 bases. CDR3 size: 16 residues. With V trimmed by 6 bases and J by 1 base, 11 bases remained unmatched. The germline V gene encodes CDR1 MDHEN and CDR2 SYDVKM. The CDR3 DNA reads TGTGCCAGCAGCCCCGGCAGCAACAGGGGCCAAGAGACCCAGTACTTC. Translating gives CASSPGSNRGQETQYF.

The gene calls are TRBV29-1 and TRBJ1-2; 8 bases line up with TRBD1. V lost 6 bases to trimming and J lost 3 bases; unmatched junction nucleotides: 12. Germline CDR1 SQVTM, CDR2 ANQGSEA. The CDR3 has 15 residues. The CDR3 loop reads CSVDTPTGEDYGYTF. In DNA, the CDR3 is TGCAGCGTCGACACCCCGACAGGGGAAGACTATGGCTACACCTTC.

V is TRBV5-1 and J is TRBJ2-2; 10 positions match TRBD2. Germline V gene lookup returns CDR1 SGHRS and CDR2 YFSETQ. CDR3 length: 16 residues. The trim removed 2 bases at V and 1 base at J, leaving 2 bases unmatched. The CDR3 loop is CASSLLAGQNTGELFF. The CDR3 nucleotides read TGCGCCAGCAGCTTACTAGCGGGACAGAACACCGGGGAGCTGTTTTTT.

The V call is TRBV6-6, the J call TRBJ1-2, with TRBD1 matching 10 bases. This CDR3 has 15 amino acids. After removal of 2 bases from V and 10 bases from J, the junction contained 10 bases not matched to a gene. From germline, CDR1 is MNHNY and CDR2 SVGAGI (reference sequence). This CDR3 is CASSYLPGQGNFYTF. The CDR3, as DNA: TGTGCCAGCAGTTACCTCCCGGGACAGGGGAACTTCTACACCTTC.

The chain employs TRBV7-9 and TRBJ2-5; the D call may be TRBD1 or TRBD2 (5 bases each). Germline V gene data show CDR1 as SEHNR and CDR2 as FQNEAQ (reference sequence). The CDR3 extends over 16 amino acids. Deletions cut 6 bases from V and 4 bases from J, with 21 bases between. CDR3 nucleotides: TGTGCCAGCAGTTTATCGGGACCTGGTCCCTTAGAGACCCAGTACTTC. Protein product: CASSLSGPGPLETQYF.

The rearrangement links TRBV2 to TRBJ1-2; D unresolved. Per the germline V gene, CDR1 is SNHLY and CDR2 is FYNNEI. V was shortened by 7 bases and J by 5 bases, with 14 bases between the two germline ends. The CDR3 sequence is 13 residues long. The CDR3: CASNKAALYGYTF. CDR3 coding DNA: TGTGCCAGCAATAAGGCAGCACTTTATGGCTACACCTTC.

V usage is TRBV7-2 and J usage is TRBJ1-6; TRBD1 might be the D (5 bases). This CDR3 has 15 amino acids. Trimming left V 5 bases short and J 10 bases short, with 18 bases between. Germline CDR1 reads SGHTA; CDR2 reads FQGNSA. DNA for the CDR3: TGTGCCAGCAGCCCGTCAGGGCAGGGAGGCTCACCCCTCCACTTT. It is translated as CASSPSGQGGSPLHF.